This T cell receptor (beta chain) was recorded in a study of cytomegalovirus exposure and HLA in healthy donors. Primers included in the PCR were 60 Vbeta and 13 Jbeta primers. Repertoires were generated with immunoSEQ multiplex PCR, while TCRdb's copy carries only in-frame clones and drops some. The top ten hold 7.5% to 9% of the sample, which has about 150,000 clones, around 79% seen once. The CDR3 spans 15 residues. V lost 4 bases to trimming and J lost 2 bases; unmatched junction nucleotides: 5. Germline V gene sequence: CDR1 SGDLS, CDR2 YYNGEE. Sequenced input: PBMCs. The source of this sequence is a man aged 30 to 39 in good health and CMV-seropositive. The rearrangement joins TRBV9 to TRBJ2-1; the match to TRBD2 covers 8 bases. The CDR3 is CASSYSGAPYNEQFF. CDR3 nucleotides: TGTGCCAGCAGCTATAGCGGGGCCCCCTACAATGAGCAGTTCTTC.